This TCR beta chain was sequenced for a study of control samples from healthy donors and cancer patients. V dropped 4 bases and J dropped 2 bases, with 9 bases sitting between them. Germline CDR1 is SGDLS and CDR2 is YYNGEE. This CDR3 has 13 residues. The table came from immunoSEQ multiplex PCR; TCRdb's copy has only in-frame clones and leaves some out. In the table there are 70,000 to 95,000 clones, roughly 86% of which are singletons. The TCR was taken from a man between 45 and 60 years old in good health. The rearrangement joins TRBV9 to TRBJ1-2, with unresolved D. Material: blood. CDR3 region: CASSRGSNYGYTF. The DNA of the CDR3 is TGTGCCAGCAGCCGAGGATCCAACTATGGCTACACCTTC.